This T cell receptor beta chain was retrieved from a study of blood T cells in healthy people across ages. Whole-study findings and limits: Naive and antigen-experienced cells could not be conclusively compared, given unsorted PBMCs.

This clonotype was seen a handful of times. Antigen: not known. Germline-derived CDR1 and CDR2 are MDHEN and SYDVKM. The CDR3 has 15 amino acids. J lost 3 bases, V lost 3 bases, and 3 bases had no gene match. A J-beta primer mix and a sample-barcoded 5' primer were used in a second PCR of about 7 to 12 cycles. Unique molecular identifiers of 12 random nucleotides labeled each cDNA. TCRdb reprocessed the 5' RACE reads via MiXCR and lists one record per CDR3 protein. The sample has 1,500,000 or so distinct CDR3 sequences, approximately 39% seen once. PBMCs, at least 6 million per sample, were isolated. Total RNA was isolated from each sample in quantities of at least 6 micrograms.

Sequenced input: blood. This chain connects TRBV28 to TRBJ2-1, with 9 bases matching TRBD2. The source of this sequence is a woman under 30 in good health. CDR3 bases: TGTGCCAGCAGTTTGCGGGGGGGGGTCTACAATGAGCAGTTCTTC. Encoded protein: CASSLRGGVYNEQFF.